The T cell receptor (beta chain) described here comes from a study of T cells in localized non-small cell lung cancer. Trimming shortened V by 6 bases and J by 0 bases, and 15 bases separated the two germline ends. Germline V gene data show CDR1 as LNHDA and CDR2 as SQIVND (reference sequence). The CDR3 has 15 residues. Clones were read by immunoSEQ multiplex PCR, and TCRdb kept only the in-frame ones, dropping some. The data hold about 47,000 clones, with 70% to 90% observed a single time. The gene calls are TRBV19 and TRBJ2-7; D is unresolved. The receptor's source is a man aged 35 to 70 with stage II lung adenocarcinoma. Material: PBMCs, obtained before any cancer treatment. CDR3 DNA sequence: TGTGCCAGTAGGGTCGACCTGACGAGCTCCTACGAGCAGTACGTC. It translates to CASRVDLTSSYEQYV.